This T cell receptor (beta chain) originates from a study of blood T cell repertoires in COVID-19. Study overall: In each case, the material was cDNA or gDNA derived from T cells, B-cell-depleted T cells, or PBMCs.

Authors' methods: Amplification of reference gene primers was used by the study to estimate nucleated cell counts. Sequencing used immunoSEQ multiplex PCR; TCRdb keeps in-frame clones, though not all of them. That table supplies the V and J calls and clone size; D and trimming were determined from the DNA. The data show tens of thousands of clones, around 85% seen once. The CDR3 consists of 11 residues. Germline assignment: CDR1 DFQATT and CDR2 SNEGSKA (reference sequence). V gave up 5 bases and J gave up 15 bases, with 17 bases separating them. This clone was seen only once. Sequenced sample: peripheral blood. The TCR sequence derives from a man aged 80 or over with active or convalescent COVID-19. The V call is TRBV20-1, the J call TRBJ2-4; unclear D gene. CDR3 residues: CSARNIGEWYF. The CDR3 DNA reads TGCAGTGCTCGCAACATCGGAGAATGGTACTTC.